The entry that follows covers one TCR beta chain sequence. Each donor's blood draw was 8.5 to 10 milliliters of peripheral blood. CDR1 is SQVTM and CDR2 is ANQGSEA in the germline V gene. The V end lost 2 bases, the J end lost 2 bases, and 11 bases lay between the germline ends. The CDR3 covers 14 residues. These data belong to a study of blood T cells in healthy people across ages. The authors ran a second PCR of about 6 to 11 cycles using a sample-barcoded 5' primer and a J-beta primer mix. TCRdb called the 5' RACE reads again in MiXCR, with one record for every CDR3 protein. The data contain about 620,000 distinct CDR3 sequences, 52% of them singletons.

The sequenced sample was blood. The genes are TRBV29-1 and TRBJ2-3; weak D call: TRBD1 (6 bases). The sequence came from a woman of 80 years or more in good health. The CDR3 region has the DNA TGCAGCGTTGAATGTGACAGGTTCACAGATACGCAGTATTTT. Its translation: CSVECDRFTDTQYF.